Presented here are 18 T cell receptor beta chains from one specimen sequenced in a study of cytomegalovirus exposure and HLA in healthy donors. The PCR was carried out with 60 Vbeta primers and 13 Jbeta primers. The method was immunoSEQ multiplex PCR; TCRdb's version includes in-frame clones alone and lacks a portion of them. The sample has 140,000 to 150,000 clones, less than 9.5% seen once. Sequencing was performed on PBMCs. Receptors originate from a male donor in good health and CMV-seronegative.

The chain is built from TRBV7-9 and TRBJ2-3, with 8 bases matching TRBD1. V gave up 5 bases and J gave up 6 bases; unmatched junction bases: 16. Germline V gene lookup returns CDR1 SEHNR and CDR2 FQNEAQ (reference sequence). The CDR3 length is 17 residues. CDR3 sequence (DNA): TGTGCCAGCAGCCCTACTTCCGGGACAGGCGGTTCGGATACGCAGTATTTT. Translating gives CASSPTSGTGGSDTQYF.

This clone was seen more than once but under ten times. J is TRBJ1-3 and V is TRBV6-5; 9 bases line up with TRBD1. Germline CDR1 and CDR2: MNHEY and SVGAGI. This CDR3 comprises 15 residues. The J segment lost 4 bases and the V segment lost 6 bases, leaving 7 bases of the junction unmatched. The DNA for the CDR3 is TGTGCCAGCAGCGTACAGGGGGCGCGAGGAAACACCATATATTTT. Its translation: CASSVQGARGNTIYF.

In its sample, this clone was seen a few times. The V call is TRBV7-2, the J call TRBJ1-5; 9 nucleotides align to TRBD1. Germline V gives CDR1 SGHTA, CDR2 FQGNSA. The CDR3 covers 13 residues. J lost 7 bases, V lost 5 bases, and 3 bases had no gene match. The CDR3 region has the DNA TGTGCCAGCAGCCCGGACAGGGGACAGCCCCAGCATTTT. Its translation: CASSPDRGQPQHF.

V usage is TRBV30 and J usage is TRBJ1-3; D is unclear. Trimming cost V 2 bases and J 4 bases, with 3 bases left between them. CDR1 and CDR2 (germline): GTSNPN, SVGIG (reference sequence). The CDR3 consists of 11 residues. The DNA for the CDR3 is TGTGCCTGGAGTTCGGGAAACACCATATATTTT. Protein product: CAWSSGNTIYF. Together with reference TRBV30 and TRBJ1-3, the CDR3 gives the full variable domain: SQTIHQWPATLVQPVGSPLSLECTVEGTSNPNLYWYRQAAGRGLQLLFYSVGIGQISSEVPQNLSASRPQDRQFILSSKKLLLSDSGFYLCAWSSGNTIYFGEGSWLTVV.

This rearrangement joins TRBV5-1 to TRBJ2-5; 10 bases align to TRBD1. Trimming cost V 3 bases and J 0 bases; bases outside gene matches: 8. This CDR3 spans 17 amino acids. The V gene's germline CDR1 is SGHRS and CDR2 YFSETQ. For the CDR3, the DNA is TGCGCCAGCAGCTCCTTCGGGACAGGGGCGTACCAAGAGACCCAGTACTTC. This gives the protein CASSSFGTGAYQETQYF.

This clone was detected only a few times. V gene TRBV28 combines with J gene TRBJ1-4; D may be TRBD1 (6 bases). The CDR3 spans 17 residues. Trimming left V 6 bases short and J 0 bases short, with 17 bases between. Germline V gene data show CDR1 as MDHEN and CDR2 as SYDVKM. The CDR3 is CASRVPRQAATNEKLFF. The CDR3 coding sequence is TGTGCCAGCAGGGTCCCTCGACAGGCTGCAACTAATGAAAAACTGTTTTTT.

This clone was recorded a few times. The chain has TRBV7-8 and TRBJ2-1, with 9 bases aligning to TRBD2. The CDR3 has 15 amino acids. V gave up 4 bases and J gave up 4 bases; unmatched junction bases: 5. Germline V gene sequence: CDR1 SGHVS, CDR2 FQNEAQ. The CDR3 reads CASSYRTSDYNEQFF. DNA of the CDR3: TGTGCCAGCAGCTATCGGACTAGCGATTACAATGAGCAGTTCTTC.

The chain carries TRBV15 and TRBJ1-1; D uncertain. Germline lookup yields CDR1 LNHNV and CDR2 YYDKDF (reference sequence). The CDR3 is 13 amino acids. The V end lost 0 bases, the J end lost 4 bases, and 6 bases lay between the germline ends. The CDR3 reads CATSRESITEAFF. CDR3 sequence (DNA): TGTGCCACCAGCAGAGAATCCATCACTGAAGCTTTCTTT.

This clone was counted a few times. This sequence joins TRBV5-4 and TRBJ2-2, with D hard to call. The CDR3 is 14 amino acids. Germline V gene data show CDR1 as SGHNT and CDR2 as YYREEE (reference sequence). With 7 bases removed from V and 0 bases from J, the gap between germline ends came to 10 bases. CDR3 DNA: TGTGCCAGCTCTTTGGCCCCGAACACCGGGGAGCTGTTTTTT. Its translation is CASSLAPNTGELFF. The full variable domain, in which reference TRBV5-4 and TRBJ2-2 provide the parts outside the CDR3, is ETGVTQSPTHLIKTRGQQVTLRCSSQSGHNTVSWYQQALGQGPQFIFQYYREEENGRGNFPPRFSGLQFPNYSSELNVNALELDDSALYLCASSLAPNTGELFFGEGSRLTVL.

This clone showed up just a few times. The chain combines TRBV29-1 with TRBJ2-3; possible D gene TRBD2, 6 bases. Germline CDR1 and CDR2: SQVTM and ANQGSEA. This CDR3 spans 14 amino acids. The V gene lost 4 bases and the J gene lost 8 bases, with 19 bases spanning the gap. Here the CDR3 reads CSVATGTASSTQYF. In nucleotides, the CDR3 is TGCAGCGTTGCTACCGGGACTGCATCAAGTACGCAGTATTTT.

The V call is TRBV19, the J call TRBJ1-5; TRBD1 agrees at 8 bases. The germline V gene encodes CDR1 LNHDA and CDR2 SQIVND (reference sequence). The CDR3 is 17 residues long. V was pared by 10 bases and J by 1 base, with 15 bases of the junction left unmatched. The CDR3 DNA reads as TGTGCCAACCCGGACAGGGAATTGAGTATAAGCAATCAGCCCCAGCATTTT. Translation gives CANPDRELSISNQPQHF.

This clone was counted only a few times. V usage is TRBV29-1 and J usage is TRBJ1-1; no clear D. This CDR3 has 16 residues. V dropped 0 bases and J dropped 0 bases, with 14 bases sitting between them. The germline gives CDR1 SQVTM, CDR2 ANQGSEA. DNA for the CDR3: TGCAGCGTTGAAGATTTGGGAGGACTCATGAACACTGAAGCTTTCTTT. Residues: CSVEDLGGLMNTEAFF.

This clone was detected a few times. This chain uses TRBV28 with TRBJ2-7, with 9 bases matching TRBD1. The V gene end was trimmed by 8 bases and the J gene end by 6 bases; junction bases not matched to a gene: 5. In germline, CDR1 is MDHEN, CDR2 SYDVKM. There are 12 residues in the CDR3. CDR3 amino acids: CASRQGELEQYF. The CDR3 bases are TGTGCCAGCCGACAGGGGGAACTCGAGCAGTACTTC.

This clone is a singleton in its sample. The chain uses TRBV19 and TRBJ2-1; perhaps TRBD2 as D (5 bases). CDR3 length: 15 residues. V was trimmed by 5 bases and J by 8 bases, leaving 19 bases between them. Germline CDR1 and CDR2: LNHDA and SQIVND (reference sequence). The CDR3 sequence is CASSLTLGRDDEQFF. For the CDR3, the DNA is TGTGCCAGTAGTCTAACGCTGGGGAGAGATGATGAGCAGTTCTTC.

This clone was observed a handful of times. This chain uses TRBV6-5 with TRBJ1-2; 8 bases agree with TRBD1. CDR3 size: 14 residues. V lost 6 bases and J lost 2; bases outside the gene matches: 5. Germline CDR1 MNHEY, CDR2 SVGAGI. CDR3 sequence reads: CASRRTGSNYGYTF. CDR3 nucleotide sequence: TGTGCCAGCAGACGGACAGGGTCGAACTATGGCTACACCTTC.

The V call is TRBV29-1, the J call TRBJ2-2, with 9 nucleotides matching TRBD1. This CDR3 has 14 amino acids. Germline loops: CDR1 SQVTM, CDR2 ANQGSEA. Losses at the gene ends were 7 bases for V and 7 bases for J; bases not matched to a gene: 10. CDR3 DNA: TGCAGCGCTTTACAGGGGGCGGGAGACGGGGAGCTGTTTTTT. Residues: CSALQGAGDGELFF.

This clone was counted between two and nine times. The rearrangement links TRBV7-9 to TRBJ2-7; 9 bases match TRBD1. The CDR3 loop spans 15 amino acids. Germline loops: CDR1 SEHNR, CDR2 FQNEAQ (reference sequence). V lost 0 bases, J lost 10 bases, and 10 bases stayed unmatched. CDR3 coding DNA: TGTGCCAGCAGCTTAGCAATCGGGACAGGGACTGAACAGTACTTC. Protein: CASSLAIGTGTEQYF.

V and J are TRBV5-6 and TRBJ1-1, with TRBD1 matching 10 bases. Per germline, CDR1 SGHDT and CDR2 YYEEEE. V shed 5 bases and J 4 bases; nucleotides not matched to a gene: 8. The CDR3 sequence is 15 residues long. The chain's CDR3 is CASSRRTGGSTEAFF. For the CDR3, the DNA is TGTGCCAGCAGTCGTAGGACAGGGGGGAGCACTGAAGCTTTCTTT.